This T cell receptor (beta chain) originates from a study of T cell responses to AZD1222 COVID-19 vaccine. Only one count was recorded for this clone. Its antigen remains unknown. V dropped 5 bases and J dropped 1 base, with 6 bases sitting between them. The CDR3 is 13 residues long. Germline V lookup: CDR1 LNHNV, CDR2 YYDKDF (reference sequence). Measured with immunoSEQ multiplex PCR; TCRdb has only the in-frame clones, and not every one. Here the sample spans 120,000 or so clones, about nine tenths being singletons. Study-wide results and limits: Across spike, vaccine-associated CD4 TCRs were found, dominant at 160-218 and 743-854. The donor cohort was predominantly white British with a female majority, and clonal diversity may have been underestimated. Only five to seven AZD1222 recipients tested seropositive at baseline.

Here the sequenced sample was peripheral blood, taken on day 0 of AZD1222 vaccination. This clonotype was obtained from an adult in good health. J is TRBJ2-1 and V is TRBV15; D is undetermined. DNA for the CDR3: TGTGCCACCAGCTGGGTATCCTACAATGAGCAGTTCTTC. It specifies CATSWVSYNEQFF.